This TCR beta chain was retrieved from a study of T-cell reconstitution after alpha-beta-depleted transplantation in children. Unique molecular identifiers tagged the TCRbeta library. TCRdb re-analysed the PCR reads in MiXCR, keeping a single row per CDR3 protein. Of over 90,000 distinct CDR3 sequences in the sample, approximately 8% were seen once. Of note for this clonotype: Its matching antigen is unknown.

The study's findings and limits: By one year post-transplant, T-cell counts and diversity largely arose from T cells that were newly produced.

The sequencing here drew on PBMCs, taken before TCRalphabeta/CD19-depleted stem cell transplant. The clonotype was recovered from a boy aged 2 to 10 with acute lymphoblastic leukemia, due to receive a stem cell transplant.

The CDR3 region is CASSFHKGSPGTGELFF. In nucleotides, the CDR3 is TGTGCCAGCAGCTTCCACAAGGGGTCCCCTGGAACCGGGGAGCTGTTTTTT. The V call is TRBV9, the J call TRBJ2-2; perhaps TRBD1 as D (5 bases). Germline values: CDR1 SGDLS, CDR2 YYNGEE. The CDR3 sequence is 17 residues long. V was pared by 4 bases and J by 5 bases, with 21 bases between.